A selection of T cell receptor beta chains follows, all from one sample in a study of cytomegalovirus exposure and HLA in healthy donors. Produced via immunoSEQ multiplex PCR; TCRdb's table is partial and in-frame only. The sample gives tens of thousands of clones, approximately 75% of which show up once; over 10% is in the top ten. The sample taken for sequencing was PBMCs. The receptors come from a middle-aged woman in good health and CMV-seropositive. The CDR3 runs from the conserved cysteine through the conserved F or W. D genes are given only for firm matches. Size tells how often a clone was seen (once, few, many) or the class of an expanded clone, and some rows leave it out.

TRBD1	TRBV7-8	-	TRBJ2-2	CASSLRPGTANTGELFF	TGTGCCAGCAGCTTAAGGCCAGGGACAGCGAACACCGGGGAGCTGTTTTTT
-	TRBV29-1	-	TRBJ2-5	CSVEDSSLYF	TGCAGCGTTGAAGACTCCAGTCTGTACTTC
-	TRBV12-5	-	TRBJ2-2	CASGLVLVPAGANTGELFF	TGTGCTAGTGGTTTGGTACTCGTCCCGGCAGGGGCGAACACCGGGGAGCTGTTTTTT
-	TRBV6-5	-	TRBJ2-1	CASKNRDEQFF	TGTGCCAGCAAAAACAGGGATGAGCAGTTCTTC
-	TRBV9	-	TRBJ2-2	CASSVQGNTGELFF	TGTGCCAGCAGCGTACAGGGAAACACCGGGGAGCTGTTTTTT
-	TRBV7-8	-	TRBJ1-2	CASSLVAGAGYGYTF	TGTGCCAGCAGCTTAGTTGCAGGGGCTGGGTATGGCTACACCTTC
-	TRBV2	-	TRBJ1-2	CASENLRKNYGYTF	TGTGCCAGCGAAAACCTCAGGAAGAACTATGGCTACACCTTC
-	TRBV5-4	-	TRBJ2-7	CASSPTGLSEQYF	TGTGCCAGCAGCCCTACAGGGCTCTCCGAGCAGTACTTC
-	TRBV6-6	-	TRBJ1-2	CASSHVGGYGYTF	TGTGCCAGCAGTCACGTCGGGGGCTATGGCTACACCTTC
-	TRBV6-5	-	TRBJ2-3	CASRVADTQYF	TGTGCCAGCAGGGTAGCGGATACGCAGTATTTT
-	TRBV7-9	few	TRBJ1-2	CASSFQVRDGYTF	TGTGCCAGCAGCTTCCAGGTCAGGGATGGCTACACCTTC
-	TRBV6-5	few	TRBJ2-1	CASSPPGYQNNEQFF	TGTGCCAGCAGTCCTCCAGGGTATCAGAACAATGAGCAGTTCTTC
TRBD2	TRBV29-1	-	TRBJ2-1	CSVRIAGTSYNEQFF	TGCAGCGTACGCATAGCGGGGACCTCCTACAATGAGCAGTTCTTC
-	TRBV30	-	TRBJ1-5	CAWSRGSNQPQHF	TGTGCCTGGAGCAGGGGCTCCAATCAGCCCCAGCATTTT
TRBD1	TRBV28	few	TRBJ1-2	CASSLGQGYGYTF	TGTGCCAGCAGTTTGGGACAGGGGTATGGCTACACCTTC
-	TRBV2	-	TRBJ2-1	CASSAGSYNEQFF	TGTGCCAGCAGTGCGGGGTCTTACAATGAGCAGTTCTTC
-	TRBV2	-	TRBJ1-6	CASSGTGSSYNSPLHF	TGTGCCAGCAGCGGTACCGGGAGCTCCTATAATTCACCCCTCCACTTT
-	TRBV2	-	TRBJ2-1	CASSPLASYNEQFF	TGTGCCAGCAGCCCACTAGCATCCTACAATGAGCAGTTCTTC
TRBD2	TRBV5-4	-	TRBJ2-1	CASSPGLAGAGEQFF	TGTGCCAGCAGCCCGGGACTAGCTGGGGCGGGTGAGCAGTTCTTC
TRBD1	TRBV18	once	TRBJ1-2	CASSEGTGTKNYGYTF	TGTGCCAGCTCCGAGGGGACAGGGACGAAGAACTATGGCTACACCTTC
-	TRBV7-3	few	TRBJ2-2	CASSLTAGYANTGELFF	TGTGCCAGCAGCTTAACGGCAGGGTACGCGAACACCGGGGAGCTGTTTTTT
-	TRBV7-8	-	TRBJ2-7	CASSLISTKRTVINEQYF	TGTGCCAGCAGCCTAATTTCCACCAAAAGGACAGTCATCAACGAGCAGTACTTC
TRBD1	TRBV5-1	-	TRBJ2-7	CASSLKQGGFGEQYF	TGCGCCAGCAGCCTAAAACAGGGGGGTTTTGGCGAGCAGTACTTC
-	TRBV19	-	TRBJ2-3	CASANTDTQYF	TGTGCCAGTGCTAACACAGATACGCAGTATTTT
-	TRBV6-4	-	TRBJ2-3	CASSEGAASHTDTQYF	TGTGCCAGCAGTGAAGGCGCGGCCTCCCACACAGATACGCAGTATTTT
-	TRBV4-1	-	TRBJ1-5	CASSRTPGGRWGNQPQHF	TGCGCCAGCAGCCGAACTCCAGGCGGGAGATGGGGCAATCAGCCCCAGCATTTT
-	TRBV10-1	-	TRBJ1-1	CASSESQAPMNTEAFF	TGCGCCAGCAGTGAGAGCCAGGCGCCGATGAACACTGAAGCTTTCTTT
-	TRBV13	few	TRBJ1-2	CASSWWTATNYGYTF	TGTGCCAGCAGCTGGTGGACAGCGACTAACTATGGCTACACCTTC
-	TRBV30	-	TRBJ2-7	CAWSTLKQGGFYEQYF	TGTGCCTGGAGTACACTTAAACAGGGGGGGTTCTACGAGCAGTACTTC
-	TRBV6-6	-	TRBJ2-7	CASSFSGAYEQYF	TGTGCCAGCAGTTTCAGCGGAGCCTACGAGCAGTACTTC
TRBD1	TRBV2	-	TRBJ1-2	CASSFGTGLGGYTF	TGTGCCAGCAGTTTTGGGACAGGGCTCGGTGGCTACACCTTC
TRBD1	TRBV5-1	-	TRBJ2-2	CASSWDGTGNTGELFF	TGCGCCAGCAGCTGGGACGGGACAGGGAACACCGGGGAGCTGTTTTTT
TRBD1	TRBV10-3	-	TRBJ1-2	CAISGQGVFYGYTF	TGTGCCATCAGCGGACAGGGTGTTTTCTATGGCTACACCTTC
TRBD1	TRBV2	-	TRBJ1-2	CASSDGQGYGYTF	TGTGCCAGCAGTGACGGACAGGGTTACGGCTACACCTTC
TRBD1	TRBV10-3	-	TRBJ2-7	CAISEAGQGILRQYF	TGTGCCATCAGTGAGGCGGGACAGGGGATCCTCAGGCAGTACTTC
-	TRBV19	-	TRBJ1-2	CASKLLSGYGYTF	TGTGCCAGTAAGCTTCTGTCGGGCTATGGCTACACCTTC
-	TRBV9	-	TRBJ2-3	CASTPDEGFYTTQYF	TGTGCCAGCACCCCAGATGAGGGCTTTTACACCACGCAGTATTTT
TRBD1	TRBV5-1	-	TRBJ2-1	CASSWGDRGSYNEQFF	TGCGCCAGCAGCTGGGGGGACAGGGGCTCCTACAATGAGCAGTTCTTC
TRBD1	TRBV19	-	TRBJ1-2	CASNTGTGAGGYTF	TGTGCCAGTAATACAGGGACAGGGGCTGGGGGCTACACCTTC
-	TRBV9	-	TRBJ2-7	CASSVYPSGVTSYEQYF	TGTGCCAGCAGCGTCTACCCGTCAGGGGTAACATCCTACGAGCAGTACTTC
-	TRBV10-2	-	TRBJ1-5	CASSPGGWNQPQHF	TGCGCCAGCAGCCCTGGGGGGTGGAATCAGCCCCAGCATTTT
-	TRBV5-8	-	TRBJ1-4	CASGLYSGTRNEKLFF	TGTGCCAGCGGGCTCTACTCCGGGACACGGAATGAAAAACTGTTTTTT
TRBD2	TRBV2	-	TRBJ2-5	CASSPGGGRRTQYF	TGTGCCAGCAGCCCCGGGGGGGGTAGGAGGACCCAGTACTTC
TRBD2	TRBV5-6	-	TRBJ2-3	CAGSWGLAGTDTQYF	TGTGCCGGCAGCTGGGGACTAGCGGGCACAGATACGCAGTATTTT
TRBD2	TRBV2	many	TRBJ2-7	CASRPGLAAYEQYF	TGTGCCAGCAGACCGGGACTAGCGGCCTACGAGCAGTACTTC
TRBD1	TRBV29-1	-	TRBJ2-5	CSAPGQGQETQYF	TGCAGCGCCCCGGGACAGGGGCAAGAGACCCAGTACTTC
-	TRBV7-2	-	TRBJ2-1	CASSSLGFGGDSYNEQFF	TGTGCCAGCAGCTCCTTAGGGTTCGGCGGGGATTCCTACAATGAGCAGTTCTTC
-	TRBV6-5	-	TRBJ1-5	CASSYGEGFNQPQHF	TGTGCCAGCAGTTACGGGGAGGGCTTCAATCAGCCCCAGCATTTT
-	TRBV10-2	-	TRBJ1-4	CASMWEVTGEKLFF	TGCGCCAGCATGTGGGAGGTTACGGGCGAAAAACTGTTTTTT
-	TRBV25-1	-	TRBJ2-1	CASSDTGEQYNEQFF	TGTGCCAGCAGTGATACGGGGGAACAATACAATGAGCAGTTCTTC
TRBD1	TRBV9	once	TRBJ1-2	CASSVGSVGDRASLSF	TGTGCCAGCAGCGTAGGAAGCGTGGGGGACAGGGCGTCCCTCTCCTTC
-	TRBV10-3	-	TRBJ2-5	CAISDQEVFQYF	TGTGCCATCAGTGACCAGGAGGTTTTCCAGTACTTC
-	TRBV7-3	-	TRBJ2-1	CASSLSGNEQFF	TGTGCCAGCAGCTTATCGGGTAATGAGCAGTTCTTC
-	TRBV7-2	-	TRBJ2-7	CASSLGGDHYEQYF	TGTGCCAGCAGCTTAGGCGGGGATCACTACGAGCAGTACTTC
-	TRBV18	-	TRBJ2-5	CASSPPVTETQYF	TGTGCCAGCTCACCCCCAGTCACCGAGACCCAGTACTTC
-	TRBV19	-	TRBJ1-2	CASHRGGGYGYTF	TGTGCCAGCCACCGGGGAGGGGGGTATGGCTACACCTTC
TRBD1	TRBV4-1	-	TRBJ2-7	CASSHVDRVGEQYF	TGCGCCAGCAGCCACGTCGACAGGGTCGGCGAGCAGTACTTC
TRBD2	TRBV9	-	TRBJ2-1	CASSPPGGANEQFF	TGTGCCAGCAGCCCCCCGGGGGGGGCGAATGAGCAGTTCTTC